This T cell receptor beta chain was recovered during a study of T cell responses to AZD1222 COVID-19 vaccine. The study's findings and limits: Among spike-specific TCRs, nearly half reportedly target unmutated variant regions. Clonal diversity may have been underestimated, and the donors were mostly white British, with more females than males. Repertoire samples came only from after the peak T cell response. Baseline seropositivity occurred in only six or seven AZD1222 recipients.

Profiled with immunoSEQ multiplex PCR; TCRdb holds only in-frame clones, not every one. Of tens of thousands of clones listed, about 88% were seen once; the top ten hold 6.9%. This clone has just one count. Its antigen is currently unknown. The sequence was collected from an adult who received the AZD1222 COVID-19 vaccine. The material was peripheral blood, obtained 28 days after the second AZD1222 dose.

CDR3 region: CASSQIAEGSYEQYF. The CDR3 DNA reads as TGTGCCAGCAGTCAAATAGCGGAGGGATCCTACGAGCAGTACTTC. The chain is built from TRBV4-2 and TRBJ2-7; maybe TRBD2 (6 bases). The CDR3 runs to 15 residues. Germline-derived CDR1 and CDR2 are LGHNA and YNFKEQ. Deletions cut 6 bases from V and 1 base from J, with 16 bases between.